The clone carrying this T cell receptor beta chain was observed a handful of times. Its target is unknown. The data originate from a study of radiotherapy plus CTLA-4 blockade in lung cancer. Study as a whole: Objective responses were documented in around 19% of patients, with disease control in roughly 30%.

Chemo-refractory metastatic non-small-cell lung cancer patients were treated with focal radiation plus CTLA-4 blockade with ipilimumab. Study conclusions and caveats: In blood, tumor-derived TCR clones expanded after radiotherapy plus ipilimumab. Interferon-beta and early blood T cell clone dynamics reportedly predicted response best.

Method: immunoSEQ multiplex PCR; TCRdb's copy keeps in-frame clones and lacks some. Of 53,000 or so clones listed, less than 90% are singletons. CDR3 size: 13 residues. Germline assignment: CDR1 SGHRS and CDR2 YFSETQ. V shed 0 bases and J shed 1 base, with 5 bases lying between them. This rearrangement joins TRBV5-1 to TRBJ2-7; D is uncertain. This receptor was obtained from a human donor with non-small cell lung cancer that progressed on radiotherapy plus ipilimumab. Some clones in this sample may be carry-over from other donors' samples. The specimen comprised peripheral blood, sampled from a patient treated with radiotherapy plus ipilimumab. The CDR3 reads CASSLGQSYEQYF. The CDR3 nucleotides read TGCGCCAGCAGCTTGGGTCAGTCCTACGAGCAGTACTTC.